This TCR beta chain was retrieved from a study of OX40 agonist ivuxolimab in advanced cancers. Study summary: One hepatocellular carcinoma and two cutaneous melanoma patients partially responded.

Study findings and constraints: On average, CD8+ T cells showed a greater number of expanded clones than CD4+.

Individuals having autoimmune disease history or systemic immunosuppression were not enrolled. Here immunoSEQ multiplex PCR was the method, and the copy in TCRdb shows in-frame clones only, minus some. The sample contains almost 70,000 clones, roughly nine tenths of which appear only once. In regard to this clone: Its antigen is not identified.

This sequence was found in an adult with an advanced solid tumor such as melanoma, head and neck, liver or kidney cancer. Sequences were derived from CD4+ or CD8+ T cells sorted from blood, sampled in a trial of the OX40 agonist ivuxolimab.

This CDR3 reads CASSVGGSDEKLFF. CDR3 nucleotide sequence: TGTGCCAGCAGTGTGGGGGGTAGCGATGAAAAACTGTTTTTT. The rearrangement joins TRBV28 to TRBJ1-4, with D possibly matching TRBD1 (5 bases). V was shortened by 5 bases and J by 6 bases, with 13 bases between the two germline ends. The V gene's germline CDR1 is MDHEN and CDR2 SYDVKM. The CDR3 has 14 amino acids.